A selection of T cell receptor beta chains follows, all from one sample in a study of blood T cell repertoires in COVID-19. Assay: immunoSEQ multiplex PCR; the TCRdb copy retains only in-frame clones and omits some. The table records under 150,000 clones, approximately 81% of them present only once. The specimen was peripheral blood. The receptors come from a human donor in a cohort sampled during active COVID-19. CDR3s include the opening cysteine and the closing phenylalanine or tryptophan. Each record gives: clone size, V gene, D gene, J gene, CDR3 protein, CDR3 DNA. The D gene is left open where the match is weak. The size of a clone is reported for some rows only, either as once, few or many, or as a class for expanded clones.

clone_size: -; v_call: TRBV28; d_call: -; j_call: TRBJ1-6; cdr3_aa: CASLPAGGAGLKLLHF; cdr3_nt: TGTGCCAGCCTCCCGGCCGGAGGGGCGGGATTGAAGCTCCTCCACTTT
clone_size: -; v_call: TRBV18; d_call: -; j_call: TRBJ1-4; cdr3_aa: CASSPFQGATNEKLFF; cdr3_nt: TGTGCCAGCTCACCCTTCCAGGGCGCAACTAATGAAAAACTGTTTTTT
clone_size: few; v_call: TRBV30; d_call: TRBD1; j_call: TRBJ1-4; cdr3_aa: CAWSEMGTGQNEKLFF; cdr3_nt: TGTGCCTGGAGTGAAATGGGGACAGGGCAAAATGAAAAACTGTTTTTT
clone_size: -; v_call: TRBV5-1; d_call: TRBD1; j_call: TRBJ1-5; cdr3_aa: CASSAGTGQPQHF; cdr3_nt: TGCGCCAGCAGCGCGGGGACAGGTCAGCCCCAGCATTTT
clone_size: -; v_call: TRBV11-2; d_call: -; j_call: TRBJ1-6; cdr3_aa: CASSLVYRQTNSPLHF; cdr3_nt: TGTGCCAGCAGCTTAGTGTATAGACAGACTAATTCACCCCTCCACTTT
clone_size: -; v_call: TRBV12-5; d_call: TRBD1; j_call: TRBJ2-6; cdr3_aa: CASGPGQAGANVLTF; cdr3_nt: TGTGCTAGTGGTCCAGGACAGGCTGGGGCCAACGTCCTGACTTTC
clone_size: -; v_call: TRBV7-3; d_call: TRBD1; j_call: TRBJ2-1; cdr3_aa: CASSYGQGWNEQFF; cdr3_nt: TGTGCCAGCAGCTACGGACAGGGGTGGAATGAGCAGTTCTTC
clone_size: -; v_call: TRBV7-2; d_call: -; j_call: TRBJ1-1; cdr3_aa: CASSLIGRAGAFF; cdr3_nt: TGTGCCAGCAGCTTGATAGGCAGGGCTGGGGCTTTCTTT
clone_size: -; v_call: TRBV13; d_call: -; j_call: TRBJ2-7; cdr3_aa: CASSLERAPLEQYF; cdr3_nt: TGTGCCAGCAGCTTAGAGCGGGCCCCCCTCGAGCAGTACTTC
clone_size: -; v_call: TRBV7-9; d_call: TRBD1; j_call: TRBJ1-1; cdr3_aa: CASSVRQGADTEAFF; cdr3_nt: TGTGCCAGCAGCGTACGACAGGGAGCGGACACTGAAGCTTTCTTT
clone_size: once; v_call: TRBV2; d_call: -; j_call: TRBJ2-7; cdr3_aa: CASSGIRTGTEQYF; cdr3_nt: TGTGCCAGCAGTGGGATCAGAACAGGGACCGAGCAGTACTTC
clone_size: -; v_call: TRBV11-2; d_call: -; j_call: TRBJ1-3; cdr3_aa: CASSWNGERNTIYF; cdr3_nt: TGTGCCAGCAGCTGGAACGGGGAGAGAAACACCATATATTTT
clone_size: -; v_call: TRBV10-3; d_call: TRBD1; j_call: TRBJ2-5; cdr3_aa: CAISDTGTGERETQYF; cdr3_nt: TGTGCCATCAGTGACACCGGGACAGGGGAAAGGGAGACCCAGTACTTC
clone_size: -; v_call: TRBV27; d_call: TRBD1; j_call: TRBJ1-5; cdr3_aa: CASSLGTGVSNQPQHF; cdr3_nt: TGTGCCAGCAGTTTAGGGACAGGGGTAAGCAATCAGCCCCAGCATTTT
clone_size: -; v_call: TRBV7-2; d_call: -; j_call: TRBJ1-2; cdr3_aa: CASSQNTGIDGYTF; cdr3_nt: TGTGCCAGCAGCCAAAACACAGGGATAGATGGCTACACCTTC
clone_size: -; v_call: TRBV2; d_call: -; j_call: TRBJ2-2; cdr3_aa: CASKNSGTGNTGELFF; cdr3_nt: TGTGCCAGCAAAAACAGCGGGACAGGGAACACCGGGGAGCTGTTTTTT
clone_size: few; v_call: TRBV5-6; d_call: -; j_call: TRBJ2-3; cdr3_aa: CASSLAVTDTQYF; cdr3_nt: TGTGCCAGCAGCTTGGCCGTCACAGATACGCAGTATTTT
clone_size: -; v_call: TRBV7-8; d_call: TRBD2; j_call: TRBJ2-1; cdr3_aa: CASSRLATHEQFF; cdr3_nt: TGTGCCAGCAGCAGACTAGCCACCCATGAGCAGTTCTTC
clone_size: -; v_call: TRBV10-3; d_call: TRBD1; j_call: TRBJ2-5; cdr3_aa: CAIGTGETQYF; cdr3_nt: TGTGCCATCGGGACAGGAGAGACCCAGTACTTC
clone_size: -; v_call: TRBV19; d_call: TRBD1; j_call: TRBJ1-4; cdr3_aa: CASRVTGGESNEKLFF; cdr3_nt: TGTGCCAGTAGGGTGACAGGGGGCGAGAGTAATGAAAAACTGTTTTTT
clone_size: -; v_call: TRBV15; d_call: -; j_call: TRBJ1-6; cdr3_aa: CATSREGTYNSPLHF; cdr3_nt: TGTGCCACCAGCAGAGAGGGGACTTATAATTCACCCCTCCACTTT
clone_size: -; v_call: TRBV12-5; d_call: TRBD2; j_call: TRBJ2-7; cdr3_aa: CASGLALGGKEQYF; cdr3_nt: TGTGCTAGTGGTTTGGCCCTGGGGGGGAAGGAGCAGTACTTC
clone_size: few; v_call: TRBV28; d_call: -; j_call: TRBJ2-1; cdr3_aa: CASNGGPYNEQFF; cdr3_nt: TGTGCCAGCAATGGGGGCCCCTACAATGAGCAGTTCTTC
clone_size: -; v_call: TRBV6-5; d_call: TRBD1; j_call: TRBJ2-3; cdr3_aa: CASTSGQGAADTQYF; cdr3_nt: TGTGCCAGCACATCGGGACAGGGGGCAGCAGATACGCAGTATTTT
clone_size: -; v_call: TRBV15; d_call: TRBD1; j_call: TRBJ1-5; cdr3_aa: CATSPTGVYSNQPQHF; cdr3_nt: TGTGCCACCAGCCCCACAGGGGTGTATAGCAATCAGCCCCAGCATTTT
clone_size: -; v_call: TRBV3-1/TRBV3-2; d_call: TRBD2; j_call: TRBJ2-3; cdr3_aa: CASSQGGSGAFWGTDTQYF; cdr3_nt: TGTGCCAGCAGCCAAGGGGGTAGCGGGGCATTCTGGGGCACAGATACGCAGTATTTT
clone_size: -; v_call: TRBV6-2/TRBV6-3; d_call: TRBD1; j_call: TRBJ1-5; cdr3_aa: CASSIDRVWQPQHF; cdr3_nt: TGTGCCAGCAGTATTGACAGGGTCTGGCAGCCCCAGCATTTT
clone_size: few; v_call: TRBV28; d_call: -; j_call: TRBJ2-7; cdr3_aa: CASSSGTSWYEQYF; cdr3_nt: TGTGCCAGCAGTTCCGGGACTTCGTGGTACGAGCAGTACTTC
clone_size: -; v_call: TRBV4-3; d_call: TRBD1; j_call: TRBJ2-7; cdr3_aa: CASSQGPQGPYEQYF; cdr3_nt: TGCGCCAGCAGCCAAGGGCCACAGGGGCCCTACGAGCAGTACTTC
clone_size: once; v_call: TRBV28; d_call: -; j_call: TRBJ1-2; cdr3_aa: CASSITLNYGYTF; cdr3_nt: TGTGCCAGCAGTATTACTTTGAACTATGGCTACACCTTC
clone_size: -; v_call: TRBV28; d_call: TRBD2; j_call: TRBJ2-1; cdr3_aa: CASSPSGLSSYNEQFF; cdr3_nt: TGTGCCAGCAGCCCTAGCGGGCTCAGCTCCTACAATGAGCAGTTCTTC
clone_size: -; v_call: TRBV7-2; d_call: -; j_call: TRBJ2-7; cdr3_aa: CASSSNPRGGSYEQYF; cdr3_nt: TGTGCCAGCAGCTCTAACCCTAGGGGAGGCTCCTACGAGCAGTACTTC
clone_size: -; v_call: TRBV19; d_call: TRBD1; j_call: TRBJ1-2; cdr3_aa: CASIRTGSLPGYTF; cdr3_nt: TGTGCCAGTATCCGGACAGGTTCGCTCCCTGGCTACACCTTC
clone_size: -; v_call: TRBV5-1; d_call: -; j_call: TRBJ1-5; cdr3_aa: CASSLQPGLNQPQHF; cdr3_nt: TGCGCCAGCAGCCTACAGCCTGGGCTTAATCAGCCCCAGCATTTT
clone_size: -; v_call: TRBV6-5; d_call: TRBD1; j_call: TRBJ2-1; cdr3_aa: CASSLDREGYNEQFF; cdr3_nt: TGTGCCAGCAGCTTGGACAGGGAAGGCTACAATGAGCAGTTCTTC
clone_size: once; v_call: TRBV10-1; d_call: -; j_call: TRBJ2-3; cdr3_aa: CASSDLKRGGQAKDTQYF; cdr3_nt: TGCGCCAGCAGTGATCTGAAAAGGGGGGGCCAGGCTAAAGATACGCAGTATTTT
clone_size: -; v_call: TRBV19; d_call: -; j_call: TRBJ2-1; cdr3_aa: CASNPGPGFNEQFF; cdr3_nt: TGTGCCAGTAATCCCGGACCAGGGTTCAATGAGCAGTTCTTC
clone_size: -; v_call: TRBV5-6; d_call: -; j_call: TRBJ1-3; cdr3_aa: CASSPAVASGNTIYF; cdr3_nt: TGTGCCAGCAGCCCCGCCGTAGCGTCTGGAAACACCATATATTTT
clone_size: once; v_call: TRBV19; d_call: -; j_call: TRBJ1-5; cdr3_aa: CASSIGLGPGNQPQHF; cdr3_nt: TGTGCCAGTAGTATAGGGCTGGGGCCAGGGAATCAGCCCCAGCATTTT
clone_size: once; v_call: TRBV6-1; d_call: -; j_call: TRBJ1-2; cdr3_aa: CASSEDAGLSYTF; cdr3_nt: TGTGCCAGCAGTGAAGATGCAGGGTTGAGCTACACCTTC
clone_size: -; v_call: TRBV5-4; d_call: -; j_call: TRBJ1-4; cdr3_aa: CASTTNRAGEKLFF; cdr3_nt: TGTGCCAGCACCACAAACAGGGCGGGCGAAAAACTGTTTTTT
clone_size: -; v_call: TRBV4-2; d_call: TRBD1; j_call: TRBJ2-7; cdr3_aa: CASSQERDRAYEQYF; cdr3_nt: TGTGCCAGCAGCCAAGAAAGGGACAGGGCCTACGAGCAGTACTTC
clone_size: once; v_call: TRBV5-1; d_call: -; j_call: TRBJ2-3; cdr3_aa: CASSLGRFGVTDTQYF; cdr3_nt: TGCGCCAGCAGCTTGGGTCGATTCGGGGTTACAGATACGCAGTATTTT
clone_size: -; v_call: TRBV6-5; d_call: -; j_call: TRBJ1-1; cdr3_aa: CASSYGYASGEAFF; cdr3_nt: TGTGCCAGCAGTTACGGCTACGCCTCAGGGGAAGCTTTCTTT
clone_size: -; v_call: TRBV7-2; d_call: -; j_call: TRBJ1-1; cdr3_aa: CASSLWGGNTEAFF; cdr3_nt: TGTGCCAGCAGCTTATGGGGCGGGAACACTGAAGCTTTCTTT
clone_size: -; v_call: TRBV5-1; d_call: TRBD2; j_call: TRBJ2-1; cdr3_aa: CASSRTVEAGGRNEQFF; cdr3_nt: TGCGCCAGCAGCCGTACGGTGGAAGCGGGGGGGCGGAATGAGCAGTTCTTC
clone_size: -; v_call: TRBV6-4; d_call: TRBD2; j_call: TRBJ2-1; cdr3_aa: CASSESFTGGYNEQFF; cdr3_nt: TGTGCCAGCAGTGAATCTTTCACGGGGGGATACAATGAGCAGTTCTTC
clone_size: -; v_call: TRBV29-1; d_call: TRBD1; j_call: TRBJ2-1; cdr3_aa: CSVALTGANEQFF; cdr3_nt: TGCAGCGTTGCCTTGACAGGGGCCAATGAGCAGTTCTTC
clone_size: -; v_call: TRBV6-5; d_call: TRBD1; j_call: TRBJ2-2; cdr3_aa: CASSYSGTGRTGELFF; cdr3_nt: TGTGCCAGCAGTTACTCAGGGACAGGTCGAACCGGGGAGCTGTTTTTT
clone_size: -; v_call: TRBV28; d_call: -; j_call: TRBJ1-1; cdr3_aa: CASSRRWGVTEAFF; cdr3_nt: TGTGCCAGCAGTCGACGGTGGGGGGTTACTGAAGCTTTCTTT
clone_size: -; v_call: TRBV10-3; d_call: TRBD1; j_call: TRBJ2-2; cdr3_aa: CAIKIQGARSGELFF; cdr3_nt: TGTGCCATCAAAATACAGGGGGCGCGAAGCGGGGAGCTGTTTTTT
clone_size: -; v_call: TRBV11-2; d_call: -; j_call: TRBJ1-1; cdr3_aa: CASSPRGTEAFF; cdr3_nt: TGTGCCAGCAGCCCGCGTGGCACTGAAGCTTTCTTT
clone_size: -; v_call: TRBV28; d_call: TRBD1; j_call: TRBJ2-5; cdr3_aa: CASSLQGAAETQYF; cdr3_nt: TGTGCCAGCAGCCTACAGGGGGCGGCAGAGACCCAGTACTTC
clone_size: few; v_call: TRBV5-5; d_call: -; j_call: TRBJ2-7; cdr3_aa: CASSLRPGVNYEQYF; cdr3_nt: TGTGCCAGCAGCTTGAGGCCAGGGGTAAACTACGAGCAGTACTTC
clone_size: -; v_call: TRBV7-2; d_call: -; j_call: TRBJ2-7; cdr3_aa: CASSPRWGSEQYF; cdr3_nt: TGTGCCAGCAGCCCTCGGTGGGGCAGCGAGCAGTACTTC
clone_size: -; v_call: TRBV25-1; d_call: TRBD1; j_call: TRBJ2-1; cdr3_aa: CASSSRDRGNEQFF; cdr3_nt: TGTGCCAGCAGTTCCCGGGACAGGGGTAATGAGCAGTTCTTC